One and the same sample provided the 18 T cell receptor beta chains below, sequenced in a study of T cell changes during pregnancy in multiple sclerosis. Some clones are missing from TCRdb's copy, which holds only in-frame ones; the method was immunoSEQ multiplex PCR. The sample holds tens of thousands of clones, more than 85% seen once. The sample was peripheral blood, taken after pregnancy. The receptors were gathered from a female donor in good health, enrolled as a control in a pregnancy study.

V gene TRBV27 combines with J gene TRBJ1-1; D not resolved. The CDR3 loop spans 14 amino acids. The V end lost 2 bases, the J end lost 8 bases, and 15 bases lay between the germline ends. The V gene's germline CDR1 is MNHEY and CDR2 SMNVEV (reference sequence). The CDR3 sequence is CASSLNQKEMEAFF. The CDR3 nucleotides read TGTGCCAGCAGTTTAAACCAAAAGGAGATGGAAGCTTTCTTT.

V is TRBV6-5 and J is TRBJ1-1; no definite D call. Germline V gene sequence: CDR1 MNHEY, CDR2 SVGAGI. V was cut by 0 bases and J by 0 bases, with 5 bases left in between. CDR3 length: 14 amino acids. CDR3 residues: CASSYSTVNTEAFF. The DNA for the CDR3 is TGTGCCAGCAGTTACTCCACAGTGAACACTGAAGCTTTCTTT.

V is TRBV5-1 and J is TRBJ2-1, with D possibly being TRBD1 (6 bases). Germline V gene sequence: CDR1 SGHRS, CDR2 YFSETQ. Between the trimmed V and J ends, which lost 6 bases and 0 bases, there was a span of 13 bases. CDR3 length: 15 residues. The CDR3 region has the DNA TGCGCCAGCACCCTGGGGGCTAGCTCCTACAATGAGCAGTTCTTC. Protein sequence: CASTLGASSYNEQFF.

This chain joins TRBV6-1 and TRBJ2-3; a possible D gene is TRBD1 (5 bases). Trimming left V 1 base short and J 4 bases short, with 15 bases between. CDR3 size: 16 residues. CDR1 is MNHNS, CDR2 SASEGT, per germline. CDR3 region: CASSEVEQDGSDTQYF. In DNA form, the CDR3 reads TGTGCCAGCAGTGAAGTGGAACAGGACGGCTCAGATACGCAGTATTTT.

This clone occurred once. The V gene is TRBV7-8, the J gene TRBJ1-2, with 9 bases identical to TRBD1. J was trimmed by 5 bases and V by 0 bases; bases with no gene match: 7. The CDR3 spans 16 residues. The germline V gene encodes CDR1 SGHVS and CDR2 FQNEAQ. The CDR3 loop reads CASSLAGQGMGYGYTF. The CDR3 region has the DNA TGTGCCAGCAGCTTAGCAGGACAGGGGATGGGTTATGGCTACACCTTC.

The rearrangement links TRBV6-1 to TRBJ2-7; 8 bases map to TRBD1. The V gene's germline CDR1 is MNHNS and CDR2 SASEGT. The CDR3 totals 17 residues. Unmatched junction bases numbered 14, after V lost 2 bases and J lost 5 bases. DNA of the CDR3: TGTGCCAGCAGTGAAAACGTCCCGGGACAGGTTTCGAACGAGCAGTACTTC. As protein: CASSENVPGQVSNEQYF.

This clone was detected once. V usage is TRBV21-1 and J usage is TRBJ1-4; the D segment call TRBD1 is taken from the table without a DNA check. TRBV21-1 is annotated as a pseudogene. This CDR3 region has 11 residues. The CDR3 sequence is CRQGGREKLFF. CDR3 coding DNA: TGCCGGCAGGGGGGCAGGGAAAAACTGTTTTTT.

V gene TRBV4-3 combines with J gene TRBJ1-2; 7 nucleotides line up with TRBD1. The CDR3 consists of 16 residues. CDR1 LGHNA and CDR2 YSLEER come from the germline V gene. V was pared by 1 base and J by 4 bases, with 9 bases of the junction left unmatched. DNA of the CDR3: TGCGCCAGCAGCCAAGCCCCTCCGGGACAGACCTATGGCTACACCTTC. As protein: CASSQAPPGQTYGYTF.

This clone was seen once. The chain couples TRBV5-5 to TRBJ1-4; D not certain. The ends were cut back, 0 bases at V and 10 bases at J, with 19 bases in the middle. The CDR3 has 16 residues. Germline V gene lookup returns CDR1 SGHKS and CDR2 YYEKEE (reference sequence). The CDR3 reads CASSLVSAFQIGKLFF. CDR3 nucleotides: TGTGCCAGCAGCTTGGTTTCAGCGTTTCAAATCGGAAAACTGTTTTTT.

The V gene is TRBV5-1, the J gene TRBJ2-3, with D perhaps matching TRBD2 (6 bases). Germline CDR1 reads SGHRS; CDR2 reads YFSETQ. V gave up 5 bases and J gave up 0 bases, with 13 bases separating them. The CDR3 has 15 amino acids. The CDR3, as DNA: TGCGCCAGCAGGGGACTCTACGGAAGCACAGATACGCAGTATTTT. It yields the protein CASRGLYGSTDTQYF.

The chain links TRBV4-3 to TRBJ2-1; D call uncertain. The CDR3 runs to 17 residues. Germline CDR1 is LGHNA and CDR2 is YSLEER. V dropped 1 base and J dropped 8 bases, with 21 bases sitting between them. Here the CDR3 DNA reads TGCGCCAGCAGCCAAGCGTTCGTGGCGGAATACATCCATGAGCAGTTCTTC. Amino acid sequence: CASSQAFVAEYIHEQFF.

The rearrangement links TRBV2 to TRBJ2-1, with D possibly matching TRBD2 (6 bases). Per the germline V gene, CDR1 is SNHLY and CDR2 is FYNNEI. V gave up 4 bases and J gave up 7 bases, with 17 bases separating them. This CDR3 spans 15 amino acids. CDR3 protein: CASSGGKSLTNEQFF. Written as DNA, the CDR3 is TGTGCCAGCAGTGGCGGGAAGAGCCTAACAAATGAGCAGTTCTTC.

This clone was seen only once. This chain uses TRBV6-6 with TRBJ2-7; D is ambiguous. Germline V gives CDR1 MNHNY, CDR2 SVGAGI (reference sequence). Trimming took 4 bases from V and 0 from J, leaving 4 bases between them. CDR3 length: 12 residues. CDR3 amino acids: CASSSDSYEQYF. The CDR3 DNA sequence: TGTGCCAGCAGTTCAGACTCCTACGAGCAGTACTTC.

The chain carries TRBV19 and TRBJ1-1, with a possible D match to TRBD1 (5 bases). The CDR3 consists of 13 residues. The V end lost 7 bases, the J end lost 2 bases, and 11 bases lay between the germline ends. CDR1 LNHDA and CDR2 SQIVND come from the germline V gene (reference sequence). This CDR3 reads CASMGQFNTEAFF. In DNA form, the CDR3 reads TGTGCCAGTATGGGGCAGTTTAACACTGAAGCTTTCTTT.

This chain uses TRBV5-1 with TRBJ1-2; 8 nucleotides align to TRBD1. The CDR3 spans 17 residues. V lost 0 bases to trimming and J lost 0 bases; unmatched junction nucleotides: 7. CDR1 and CDR2 from the germline V gene are SGHRS and YFSETQ. As DNA, the CDR3 is TGCGCCAGCAGCTTGGGGACAGGGTTAATTTCTAACTATGGCTACACCTTC. This gives the protein CASSLGTGLISNYGYTF.

This clone showed up just once. The V gene is TRBV15, the J gene TRBJ2-7; a weak D match, TRBD2 (7 bases). Germline CDR1 LNHNV, CDR2 YYDKDF (reference sequence). V shed 5 bases and J shed 3 bases, with 14 bases lying between them. This CDR3 contains 14 residues. CDR3 DNA sequence: TGTGCCACCAGCGGAGGGGGGGTGCACTACGAGCAGTACTTC. It encodes CATSGGGVHYEQYF.

J is TRBJ2-1 and V is TRBV6-4; 8 positions agree with TRBD1. After removal of 3 bases from V and 6 bases from J, the junction contained 7 bases not matched to a gene. Germline-derived CDR1 and CDR2 are MRHNA and SNTAGT. The CDR3 consists of 15 residues. In DNA form, the CDR3 reads TGTGCCAGCAGTGAAGACAGGGGATCTGCCAATGAGCAGTTCTTC. This translates into CASSEDRGSANEQFF.

V usage is TRBV2 and J usage is TRBJ1-2; D not resolved. The V end lost 7 bases, the J end lost 5 bases, and 23 bases lay between the germline ends. Germline CDR1 reads SNHLY; CDR2 reads FYNNEI. The CDR3 spans 16 residues. CDR3 amino acids: CASTLGGELPYYGYTF. For the CDR3, the DNA is TGTGCCAGCACCCTAGGTGGTGAACTACCATATTATGGCTACACCTTC.